Listed here are 22 T cell receptor beta chains from one sample, sequenced in a study of metastatic and nonmetastatic thyroid tumors. Every patient was untreated before thyroid surgery. Via MiXCR, TCRdb re-called the PCR reads. The data contain 15,000 to 20,000 clones, 25% to 30% of them singletons. The sample comprised tumor tissue. The receptors here all came from a male donor with papillary thyroid cancer or a benign thyroid nodule (not recorded which). Some clones in this sample may be carry-over from other donors' samples.

The table lists this clone with many counts. V gene TRBV2 combines with J gene TRBJ2-1; TRBD2 aligns across 8 bases. The germline V gene encodes CDR1 SNHLY and CDR2 FYNNEI. The CDR3 length is 17 residues. V shed 4 bases and J 7 bases; nucleotides not matched to a gene: 15. CDR3 sequence (DNA): TGTGCCAGCAGTGTAAAAATCGCTAGCGGGTTTGTAAATGAGCAGTTCTTC. Translation gives CASSVKIASGFVNEQFF.

The rearrangement joins TRBV28 to TRBJ2-5; D ambiguous. Germline V gene lookup returns CDR1 MDHEN and CDR2 SYDVKM. Deletions cut 4 bases from V and 2 bases from J, with 8 bases between. The CDR3 has 13 amino acids. The CDR3 reads CASSYYRQETQYF. Written as DNA, the CDR3 is TGTGCCAGCAGTTATTACAGACAAGAGACCCAGTACTTC.

This clone was observed a handful of times. J is TRBJ1-1 and V is TRBV6-1; TRBD1 matches at 7 bases. This CDR3 is 15 amino acids long. The V and J ends lost 7 bases and 1 base, in that order; junction bases with no gene match: 9. Germline V gives CDR1 MNHNS, CDR2 SASEGT. CDR3 sequence: CASIKAGTENTEAFF. The DNA of the CDR3 is TGTGCCAGCATTAAGGCCGGGACAGAGAACACTGAAGCTTTCTTT.

This clone was counted between two and nine times. The junction shows a germline mismatch at one end, possibly a read error. The J gene is TRBJ2-6, the V gene TRBV6-1; maybe TRBD2 (5 bases). Per the germline V gene, CDR1 is MNHNS and CDR2 is SASEGT. This CDR3 comprises 13 residues. CDR3 in amino acids: CVSSEKDRTLLVF. The CDR3 region has the DNA TGTGTCAGCAGTGAAAAGGATCGGACGCTACTAGTTTTC.

This clone was counted many times. A much bigger clone sits one base away, suggesting this may be a read error. Other DNA sequences in the same sample also yield this CDR3. The rearrangement joins TRBV28 to TRBJ1-5, with unresolved D. Trimming left V 5 bases short and J 0 bases short, with 5 bases between. Germline V gives CDR1 MDHEN, CDR2 SYDVKM. CDR3 length: 13 amino acids. Written as DNA, the CDR3 is TGTGCCAGCAGTCACGATAGCAATCAGCCCCAGCATTTT. It codes for CASSHDSNQPQHF.

This CDR3 is CASSEILGALQPQHF. CDR3 bases: TGTGCCAGCAGTGAAATCCTAGGGGCGCTTCAGCCCCAGCATTTT. The V call is TRBV6-1, the J call TRBJ1-5, with D possibly matching TRBD1 (5 bases). The ends were cut back, 2 bases at V and 6 bases at J, with 14 bases in the middle. CDR3 length: 15 amino acids. The germline V gene encodes CDR1 MNHNS and CDR2 SASEGT.

This clone was detected ten times or more. The CDR3 is CASSPVRQRETQYF. CDR3 nucleotides: TGCGCCAGCAGCCCAGTCCGGCAGAGAGAGACCCAGTACTTC. The V and J genes are TRBV4-1 and TRBJ2-5, with D hard to call. Germline CDR1 is MGHRA and CDR2 is YSYEKL. The ends were cut back, 4 bases at V and 4 bases at J, with 13 bases in the middle. This CDR3 is built from 14 residues.

The rearrangement links TRBV30 to TRBJ2-7; 7 bases map to TRBD1. Germline-derived CDR1 and CDR2 are GTSNPN and SVGIG (reference sequence). This CDR3 region has 12 residues. V was clipped by 5 bases and J by 2 bases; unmatched bases: 3. The CDR3 loop reads CAWGTETYEQYF. In DNA, the CDR3 is TGTGCCTGGGGGACAGAGACCTACGAGCAGTACTTC.

Worth noting for this clone: Relative to the germline gene, one junction end is altered; a read error may explain this. The rearrangement uses TRBV7-2 and TRBJ1-1, with a weak D call TRBD1 (5 bases). This CDR3 has 14 residues. Germline V CDR1 and CDR2: SGHTA, FQGNSA. CDR3 region: CGSSFQGENTEDFF. CDR3 nucleotides: TGTGGCAGCAGCTTCCAGGGCGAGAACACTGAAGATTTCTTT.

The rearrangement uses TRBV11-1 and TRBJ2-1, with TRBD1 as a possible D gene (7 bases). In germline, CDR1 is SGHAT, CDR2 FQDESV (reference sequence). Trimming left V 2 bases short and J 8 bases short, with 16 bases between. The CDR3 runs to 15 residues. In DNA, the CDR3 is TGTGCCAGCAGCTTACGGGAGAACAGGGGTGATGAGCAGTTCTTC. Translated: CASSLRENRGDEQFF.

By share of the sample, this clone is medium-sized. At the DNA level, this CDR3 is encoded by other sequences in the same sample as well. This chain joins TRBV14 and TRBJ2-7, with D unclear. With 1 base removed from V and 4 bases from J, the gap between germline ends came to 5 bases. The CDR3 is 12 residues long. In germline, CDR1 is SGHDN, CDR2 FVKESK. The CDR3 sequence: CASSQGGYEQYF. DNA of the CDR3: TGTGCCAGCAGCCAAGGCGGATACGAGCAGTACTTC.

The rearrangement uses TRBV11-2 and TRBJ2-1, with 7 bases fitting TRBD2. The CDR3 length is 17 residues. Unmatched junction bases numbered 10, after V lost 5 bases and J lost 0 bases. The germline gives CDR1 SGHAT, CDR2 FQNNGV. The CDR3: CASSIQLAHSSYNEQFF. The CDR3 nucleotides are TGTGCCAGCAGCATACAACTAGCGCATAGCTCCTACAATGAGCAGTTCTTC.

The chain links TRBV18 to TRBJ1-2; D might be TRBD1 (5 bases). CDR1 and CDR2 (germline): KGHSH, LQKENI. The CDR3 spans 18 residues. V was clipped by 4 bases and J by 0 bases, with 21 bases between them. CDR3 DNA sequence: TGTGCCAGCTCACTACGAAGTCCGGGACGGGAAGCTAACTATGGCTACACCTTC. This gives the protein CASSLRSPGREANYGYTF. Full variable domain (rest looked up from reference TRBV18 and TRBJ1-2): NAGVMQNPRHLVRRRGQEARLRCSPMKGHSHVYWYRQLPEEGLKFMVYLQKENIIDESGMPKERFSAEFPKEGPSILRIQQVVRGDSAAYFCASSLRSPGREANYGYTFGSGTRLTVV.

This clone was counted many times. The chain uses TRBV9 and TRBJ2-1; 10 bases fit TRBD2. The trim removed 0 bases at V and 4 bases at J, leaving 4 bases unmatched. This CDR3 comprises 16 residues. CDR1 is SGDLS, CDR2 YYNGEE, per germline. CDR3 sequence (DNA): TGTGCCAGCAGCGTAGCTACTAGCGGGACTTACAATGAGCAGTTCTTC. Translation: CASSVATSGTYNEQFF.

This clone appeared many times. The V gene is TRBV18, the J gene TRBJ1-3; 9 bases are a match to TRBD1. The CDR3 sequence is 17 residues long. Trimming took 3 bases from V and 4 from J; bases not matched to a gene: 10. Germline-derived CDR1 and CDR2 are KGHSH and LQKENI. The CDR3 spells CASSPRDRVMWGNTIYF. CDR3 DNA: TGTGCCAGCTCACCCCGGGACAGGGTGATGTGGGGAAACACCATATATTTT.

The chain couples TRBV7-2 to TRBJ2-1, with 11 bases aligning to TRBD2. The junction had 13 bases not matched to a gene; V was cut back by 2 bases and J by 4 bases. The CDR3 loop spans 19 amino acids. CDR1 is SGHTA and CDR2 is FQGNSA in the germline V gene. DNA of the CDR3: TGTGCCAGCAGCTTATCCGGTAGACCGGGACTAGCGGAGTACAATGAGCAGTTCTTC. Protein: CASSLSGRPGLAEYNEQFF.

In this sample, this clone turned up a few times. CDR3 nucleotide sequence: TGTGCCAGCAGAATCAGGGATAGCAATCAGCCCCAGCATTTT. Its protein is CASRIRDSNQPQHF. This rearrangement joins TRBV6-1 to TRBJ1-5; a possible D gene is TRBD1 (5 bases). V lost 6 bases and J 0 bases, leaving 9 bases between the germline ends. The germline gives CDR1 MNHNS, CDR2 SASEGT. The CDR3 runs to 14 residues.

This clone was counted many times. A clone one base away is much larger, so this may be a read error. The J gene is TRBJ2-2, the V gene TRBV6-5; the D gene is possibly TRBD2 (5 bases). CDR3 length: 14 residues. Germline CDR1 reads MNHEY; CDR2 reads SVGAGI. The CDR3 protein is CASSYSEEPPEPFF. CDR3 bases: TGTGCCAGCAGTTACTCGGAGGAGCCCCCGGAGCCGTTTTTT.

This sequence joins TRBV12-3 or TRBV12-4 and TRBJ1-1; no definite D call. The CDR3 loop spans 15 amino acids. V lost 5 bases and J lost 1, with 14 bases in between. The CDR3 sequence: CASSPLFRKNTEAFF. The CDR3 nucleotides read TGTGCCAGCAGTCCCCTTTTTAGGAAGAACACTGAAGCTTTCTTT.

The rearrangement uses TRBV5-1 and TRBJ1-2, with D perhaps TRBD1 (5 bases). CDR3 length equals 13 residues. The germline V gene has CDR1 SGHRS and CDR2 YFSETQ. V lost 5 bases and J 2 bases, leaving 10 bases between the germline ends. DNA for the CDR3: TGCGCCAGCAGATTTGACAGCAACTATGGCTACACCTTC. Translated: CASRFDSNYGYTF.

In this sample, this clone turned up many times. This specimen includes other DNA sequences encoding the same CDR3. In DNA, the CDR3 is TGTGCCAGCAGTTTAGGCGCAACCTACAATGAGCAGTTCTTC. Protein product: CASSLGATYNEQFF. This chain joins TRBV27 and TRBJ2-1; D call uncertain. The CDR3 is made up of 14 amino acids. Germline V gene data show CDR1 as MNHEY and CDR2 as SMNVEV (reference sequence). V lost 2 bases to trimming and J lost 2 bases, with 7 bases between them.

This clone appeared a few times. The chain has TRBV6-1 and TRBJ1-5, with D hard to call. Germline CDR1 MNHNS, CDR2 SASEGT. V shed 6 bases and J shed 7 bases, with 13 bases lying between them. The CDR3 loop spans 13 amino acids. For the CDR3, the DNA is TGTGCCAGCAGCGTTAGGACGGACCAGCCCCAGCATTTT. Translated: CASSVRTDQPQHF.